The 10 T cell receptor beta chains in this list originate from one sample, sequenced in a study of T-cell memory formation after mild COVID-19. Using its own MiXCR run on the 5' RACE reads, TCRdb lists one record per CDR3 protein. The sample includes 350,000 to 450,000 distinct CDR3 sequences, less than 25% seen only once; the top ten take 8.5% to 9%. Sequencing input: PBMCs or a T cell subset sorted from them (not recorded which). These receptors were collected from an adult woman who had mild COVID-19 (a few samples of this study predate the infection). Cell type and time point are not known.

This sequence joins TRBV20-1 and TRBJ1-2; D is possibly TRBD1 (5 bases). Trimming removed 1 base at V and 4 bases at J, with 13 bases between. This CDR3 has 14 residues. Per germline, CDR1 DFQATT and CDR2 SNEGSKA (reference sequence). DNA of the CDR3: TGCAGTGCTAGAGGACAGCATTCCGTCTATGGCTACACCTTC. Protein: CSARGQHSVYGYTF.

In DNA form, the CDR3 reads TGTGCCAGCAGCGCGGACTCGGACTACGAGCAGTACTTC. Translating it yields CASSADSDYEQYF. V gene TRBV11-2 combines with J gene TRBJ2-7; possibly TRBD2 for D (5 bases). The CDR3 is 13 amino acids. Between the trimmed V and J ends, which lost 5 bases and 3 bases, there was a span of 11 bases. Germline V gives CDR1 SGHAT, CDR2 FQNNGV.

The chain combines TRBV5-1 with TRBJ2-7; 10 nucleotides line up with TRBD2. Trimming removed 6 bases from V and 4 bases from J; junction bases left unmatched: 13. Germline values: CDR1 SGHRS, CDR2 YFSETQ. CDR3 size: 16 residues. The CDR3 loop reads CASIRRLAGVEYEQYF. The CDR3 coding sequence is TGCGCCAGCATTAGGCGTCTAGCGGGAGTGGAGTACGAGCAGTACTTC.

This clonotype was recorded a few times. The chain uses TRBV12-3 or TRBV12-4 and TRBJ2-7, with a tentative D call TRBD1 (6 bases). The CDR3 length is 14 residues. The germline V and J ends were trimmed by 4 bases and 6 bases, with 16 bases remaining between them. CDR3 in DNA: TGTGCCAGCAGTTCAGGGGCCTTGTCGGGCGAGCAGTACTTC. This gives the protein CASSSGALSGEQYF.

This clonotype was seen a handful of times. The chain couples TRBV5-1 to TRBJ2-5; the match to TRBD1 covers 7 bases. V shed 1 base and J 2 bases; nucleotides not matched to a gene: 5. The CDR3 is 15 amino acids. Germline V CDR1 and CDR2: SGHRS, YFSETQ. CDR3 amino acids: CASSLNPGQQETQYF. In DNA form, the CDR3 reads TGCGCCAGCAGCTTGAATCCGGGACAGCAAGAGACCCAGTACTTC.

The V call is TRBV24-1, the J call TRBJ1-2, with TRBD1 matching over 9 bases. The J segment lost 3 bases and the V segment lost 3 bases, leaving 7 bases of the junction unmatched. Per germline, CDR1 KGHDR and CDR2 SFDVKD. This CDR3 is built from 16 residues. CDR3: CATSDPGTGYDYGYTF. CDR3 DNA sequence: TGTGCCACCAGTGATCCCGGGACAGGGTACGACTATGGCTACACCTTC.

This clonotype was seen many times. CDR3: CASSPTGTRTGETQYF. The CDR3 DNA reads TGTGCCAGCAGCCCCACCGGGACTAGGACAGGAGAGACCCAGTACTTC. V usage is TRBV5-5 and J usage is TRBJ2-5; tentatively, D is TRBD2 (8 bases). Germline V CDR1 and CDR2: SGHKS, YYEKEE (reference sequence). The CDR3 loop spans 16 amino acids. V lost 4 bases and J 4 bases, leaving 20 bases between the germline ends.

This clonotype was counted between two and nine times. J is TRBJ1-1 and V is TRBV7-6; D remains ambiguous. The CDR3 length is 15 residues. Germline V gene sequence: CDR1 SGHVS, CDR2 FNYEAQ. V lost 0 bases and J lost 4, with 12 bases in between. The CDR3 nucleotides are TGTGCCAGCAGCTTAGCGCTGGGAGGAGGCACTGAAGCTTTCTTT. Encoded protein: CASSLALGGGTEAFF. The full variable domain, completed using reference TRBV7-6 and TRBJ1-1, is GAGVSQSPRYKVTKRGQDVALRCDPISGHVSLYWYRQALGQGPEFLTYFNYEAQQDKSGLPNDRFSAERPEGSISTLTIQRTEQRDSAMYRCASSLALGGGTEAFFGQGTRLTVV.

As DNA, the CDR3 is TGCAGTGCTAGACCCTCACTCTTCGAGTTAAGGAGTGGGGATGAGCAGTTCTTC. As protein: CSARPSLFELRSGDEQFF. The chain uses TRBV20-1 and TRBJ2-1; no clear D. The CDR3 length is 18 residues. From germline, CDR1 is DFQATT and CDR2 SNEGSKA (reference sequence). The germline V and J ends were trimmed by 2 bases and 8 bases, with 28 bases remaining between them.

This chain uses TRBV5-6 with TRBJ1-5, with 7 nucleotides matching TRBD1. CDR1 and CDR2 from the germline V gene are SGHDT and YYEEEE. Germline trimming cut 4 bases from V and 0 bases from J; bases unmatched to any gene: 4. This CDR3 region has 15 residues. DNA of the CDR3: TGTGCCAGCAGCCTGGGACAGCTTAGCAATCAGCCCCAGCATTTT. Translating gives CASSLGQLSNQPQHF.